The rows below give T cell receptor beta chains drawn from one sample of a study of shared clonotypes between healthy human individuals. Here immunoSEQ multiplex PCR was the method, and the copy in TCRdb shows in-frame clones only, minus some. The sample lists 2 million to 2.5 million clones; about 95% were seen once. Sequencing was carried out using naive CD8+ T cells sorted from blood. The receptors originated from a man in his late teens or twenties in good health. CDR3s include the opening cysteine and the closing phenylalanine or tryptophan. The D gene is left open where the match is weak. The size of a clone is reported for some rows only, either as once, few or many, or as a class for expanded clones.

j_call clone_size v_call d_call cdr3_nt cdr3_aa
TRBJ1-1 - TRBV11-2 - TGTGCCAGCAGCTCCCTCTTGATAGCTGAAGCTTTCTTT CASSSLLIAEAFF
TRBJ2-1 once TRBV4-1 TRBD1 TGCGCCAGCAGCCAAGATAAGGACAGGGGGTCCGATGAGCAGTTCTTC CASSQDKDRGSDEQFF
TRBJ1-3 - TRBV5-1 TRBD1 TGCGCCAGCAGCTTGATCCCGGACAGGTCTGGAAACACCATATATTTT CASSLIPDRSGNTIYF
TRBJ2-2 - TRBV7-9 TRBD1 TGTGCCAGCAGCTTCGCCCGAGGGACAGTCGACACCGGGGAGCTGTTTTTT CASSFARGTVDTGELFF
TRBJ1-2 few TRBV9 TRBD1 TGTGCCAGCAGCACACAGTCCCCCGACAGGGAGGGTTCTGGCTACACCTTC CASSTQSPDREGSGYTF
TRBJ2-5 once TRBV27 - TGTGCCAGCACAGCTCATACGGAGGGGACGGGGGAGACCCAGTACTTC CASTAHTEGTGETQYF
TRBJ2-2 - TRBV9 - TGTGCCAGCACACCGGAATCAGTAGGGGTTCCGACCGGGGAGCTGTTTTTT CASTPESVGVPTGELFF
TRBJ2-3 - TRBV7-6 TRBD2 TGTGCCAGCAGCGGGACTAGCGGGGGGCACCTGGGAGATACGCAGTATTTT CASSGTSGGHLGDTQYF
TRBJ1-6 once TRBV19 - TGTGCCAGTAGTATTAAGGAGGGGTTAAATTCACCCCTCCACTTT CASSIKEGLNSPLHF
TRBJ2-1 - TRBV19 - TGTGCCAGCTCCCGGGACACCCTATGGAGCGGCGATGAGCAGTTCTTC CASSRDTLWSGDEQFF
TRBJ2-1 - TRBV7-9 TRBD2 TGTGCCAGCAGCTCGACTAGCGGGAGAAGGCCTGGCAATGAGCAGTTCTTC CASSSTSGRRPGNEQFF
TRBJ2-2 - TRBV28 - TGTGCCAGCAGTTGGGACCCGGGGACCGGGGAGCTGTTTTTT CASSWDPGTGELFF
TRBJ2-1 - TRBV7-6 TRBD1 TGTGCCAGCAGCTTAGCCACAGGGGGGAATGAGCAGTTCTTC CASSLATGGNEQFF
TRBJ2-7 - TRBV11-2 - TGTGCCAGCAGCTTGAGATTCTCCTACGAGCAGTACTTC CASSLRFSYEQYF
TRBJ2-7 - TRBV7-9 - TGTGCCAGCAGCCCCAAAACGGGGCCCTACGAGCAGTACTTC CASSPKTGPYEQYF
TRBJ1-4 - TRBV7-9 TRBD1 TGTGCCAGCAGCTCCCTTCCGGGACAGGGGGTTGTTGGGGAAAAACTGTTTTTT CASSSLPGQGVVGEKLFF
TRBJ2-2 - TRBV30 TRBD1 TGTGCCTGGAGTCCCAGGGGGACCGTGAACACCGGGGAGCTGTTTTTT CAWSPRGTVNTGELFF
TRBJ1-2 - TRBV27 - TGTGCCAGCTCAATTAGTGGTTACTATGGCTACACCTTC CASSISGYYGYTF
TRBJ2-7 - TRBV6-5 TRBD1 TGTGCCAGCAGTTACTCTACAGGGGGAGGCGGCGAGCAGTACTTC CASSYSTGGGGEQYF
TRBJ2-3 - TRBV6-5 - TGTGCCAGCAGTTATGGGGACACCAGTGCCACAGATACGCAGTATTTT CASSYGDTSATDTQYF
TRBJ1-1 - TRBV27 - TGTGCCAGCAGTATGACACAGGGAGTTAACACTGAAGCTTTCTTT CASSMTQGVNTEAFF
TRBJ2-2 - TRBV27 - TGTGCCAGCGGAAAGGGGGGCGCGAACACCGGGGAGCTGTTTTTT CASGKGGANTGELFF
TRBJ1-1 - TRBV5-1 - TGCGCCAGCAGCCCATACAACCCTACAGGGTACACTGAAGCTTTCTTT CASSPYNPTGYTEAFF
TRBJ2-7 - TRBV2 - TGTGCCAGCAGTGAGTGGCTGGACGAGCAGTACTTC CASSEWLDEQYF
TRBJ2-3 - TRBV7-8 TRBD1 TGTGCCAGCAGCTTGGGGGCCGGACAGGGCACAGATACGCAGTATTTT CASSLGAGQGTDTQYF
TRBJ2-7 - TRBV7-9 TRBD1 TGTGCCAGCAGCCCTAGGACAGGATCCTACGAGCAGTACTTC CASSPRTGSYEQYF
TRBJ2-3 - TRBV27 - TGTGCCAGCAGTCCTCCACCCCCGCGGGCAGATACGCAGTATTTT CASSPPPPRADTQYF
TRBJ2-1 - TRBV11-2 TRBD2 TGTGCCAGCAGCTTTGAACCGCTAGCGGGAGGGCGAGAGCAGTTCTTC CASSFEPLAGGREQFF
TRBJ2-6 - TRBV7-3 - TGTGCCAGCAGCCCAGTTGGGGCCAACGTCCTGACTTTC CASSPVGANVLTF
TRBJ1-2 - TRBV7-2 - TGTGCCAGCGGGGATGCGGGTCTTAACTATGGCTACACCTTC CASGDAGLNYGYTF
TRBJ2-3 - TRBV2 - TGTGCCAGCAGTGAAGGTTTCAGTAGCACAGATACGCAGTATTTT CASSEGFSSTDTQYF
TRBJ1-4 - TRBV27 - TGTGCCAGCAGCTCCGGGGGCGAGGAAAAACTGTTTTTT CASSSGGEEKLFF
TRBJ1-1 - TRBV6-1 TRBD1 TGTGCCAGCAGTGAAGACAGGGGGTACACTGAAGCTTTCTTT CASSEDRGYTEAFF
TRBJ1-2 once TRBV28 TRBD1 TGTGCCAGCAGTCTATCCCGGGACAGGAAACGGGGCTACACCTTC CASSLSRDRKRGYTF